This entry features one T cell receptor (beta chain) sequence. Individual cDNA molecules in this library carried unique molecular identifiers. TCRdb passed the RACE reads through MiXCR, listing each CDR3 protein once. This table holds around 300,000 distinct CDR3 sequences, under 9% found once. These data come from a study of human T cells and chemical hapten exposure. The wider study: Across the whole study, which lasted 20 to 30 weeks, patients were given diphenylcyclopropenone on the scalp once a week. Epicutaneous patch tests delivered 0.01% DPC to the upper back, with evaluation at 6 days. Patients, a majority of them female, were diagnosed with alopecia areata, totalis or universalis.

Specified time point: patch test 1, 2 weeks after DPC sensitization. As to treatment: therapeutic diphenylcyclopropenone sensitization with weekly scalp DPC. CDR1 is SQVTM, CDR2 ANQGSEA, per germline. The CDR3 is 14 residues long. The V end lost 5 bases, the J end lost 0 bases, and 11 bases lay between the germline ends. The specimen comprised whole blood, sampled in connection with sensitization to the hapten diphenylcyclopropenone (DPC). The clonotype comes from a woman in her late teens or twenties with alopecia areata. Some clones in this sample may be carry-over from other donors' samples. The chain is built from TRBV29-1 and TRBJ1-3, with D uncertain. CDR3 loop: CSVNGPNSGNTIYF. CDR3 sequence (DNA): TGCAGCGTTAACGGGCCCAACTCTGGAAACACCATATATTTT.